The clone carrying this T cell receptor (beta chain) was recorded a few times. Its specificity is unknown. The sample comes from a study of T cell repertoires in cytomegalovirus infection. Study background: Both CMV infection and a matching HLA type were indicated by public TCR beta signatures.

Via MiXCR, TCRdb re-called the reads, giving one row per CDR3 protein. The table lists 480,000 or so distinct CDR3 sequences, about 10% of them singletons. The CDR3 totals 14 residues. Germline V CDR1 and CDR2: DFQATT, SNEGSKA (reference sequence). Study results and caveats: Clonotypes of TCR beta that were HLA-C-restricted and CMV-specific dominated the ex vivo response.

This chain joins TRBV20-1 and TRBJ2-5, with 10 positions matching TRBD2. The receptor was isolated from a human donor in good health (CMV status not recorded). Some clones in this sample may be carry-over from other donors' samples. The specimen was PBMCs. CDR3 loop: CSILAGEIQETQYF. DNA of the CDR3: TGCAGCATCCTAGCGGGGGAGATCCAAGAGACCCAGTACTTC.